This TCR beta chain was recorded in a study of T cell responses to AZD1222 COVID-19 vaccine (dated by TCRdb to about 2021). Broadly, across the study: AZD1222 recipients given second doses at about 4 weeks or at about 12 weeks were pooled, since spike-specific TCR depth and breadth were not found to differ between the two schedules. TCR sequencing was performed for 230 to 250 trial participants, of whom around 210 were given two doses of AZD1222 and around 25 were given two doses of MenACWY control vaccine. Enrollment into the trials was organized by age into subgroups of 18-55, 56-69 and 70-plus years, and those subgroups contained about 160, 30 and 59 TCR-sequenced participants, respectively.

The CDR3 regions of human TCRbeta chains were subjected to immunosequencing. On the study's bioinformatics: Repertoire TCRs were matched against a reference library of SARS-CoV-2-specific TCRs generated with the MIRA antigen-specificity platform. Breadth meant the fraction of unique TCRs that were SARS-CoV-2-associated, whereas depth meant the fraction of total T cells that were SARS-CoV-2-associated. Using the MIRA data, every spike-specific TCR was mapped to the spike region that the TCR reacted to and assigned to either a CD4 or a CD8 class. Log10-transformed breadth and depth values were compared by one-way ANOVA with Sidak's multiple comparisons tests. This immuneACCESS table, as held by TCRdb, lists in-frame sequences with V and J called but not all clones. Of the missing ones, under half trace to an unresolved V gene in checked studies; the others have no known cause. That table is the source of V, J and clone size, and D and trimming were worked out from the DNA. The sample table records about 140,000 clones; approximately 91% of these occur just once. The top ten clonotypes cover about 4.8% of the sample.

In regard to this clone: Its antigen specificity is not known. There are no base qualities to consult, and no much larger clone falls within one base.

Sample time point, as interpreted from the label and publication: baseline before first vaccination. The vaccinee samples were drawn from two UK trials, COV001 and COV002, one of which was a single-blind randomized controlled phase 2/3 trial testing AZD1222 (ChAdOx1 nCoV-19) in healthy adults. Trial participant PBMC samples were collected at day 0 and day 28 after the second dose for TCRbeta chain sequencing. Inclusive of the bounding cysteine and phenylalanine, the CDR3 is 13 residues long. Here the CDR3 DNA is all that survives: 39 bases in frame from base 1. Deletion took 2 bases off V and 13 bases off J, with a span of 17 bases between the germline ends. CDR1 and CDR2 (MGHRA, YSYEKL) derive from the germline V gene. Results and caveats for the whole study, not just this receptor: Most participants were white British and females outnumbered males, and the authors suggested that clonal diversity may have been underestimated. Vaccine-associated CD4 TCRs spanned the whole spike protein, with dominant responses in regions 160-218 and 743-854. A significant rise in spike-specific TCR breadth and depth was observed after two AZD1222 doses relative to day 0 and relative to MenACWY recipients. Epitopes outside the regions mutated in the B.1.351 and B.1.1.7 variants were reportedly recognized by nearly half of the unique spike-specific TCRs. The 56-69-year group was small, and its depth increase did not reach significance, likely because of low power. No day 14 peak-response samples were available, so repertoires were characterized only after the peak T cell response. Conclusions about previously exposed vaccinees are limited, since just a handful of AZD1222 recipients were seropositive for SARS-CoV-2 at baseline.

The starting material was peripheral blood, obtained on day 0 of AZD1222 vaccination. The sequence was obtained from an adult in good health. Recombination joined TRBV4-1 with TRBJ1-2, with TRBD1 as a weak D call on 5 bases. This receptor carries the CDR3 CASSQIRYHGATF. The bases are TGCGCCAGCAGCCAAATTAGGTACCATGGGGCCACCTTC.